The entry below gives a single T cell receptor (beta chain) sequence along with its context. The data originate from a study of blood T cell repertoires in COVID-19. Study overall: COVID-19 samples from acute and convalescent phases originated in the United States, Italy and Spain. The cDNA or gDNA used as material had been derived from T cells, B-cell-depleted T cells, or PBMCs.

Authors' analysis steps: Amplification of reference gene primers provided the estimated nucleated cell counts. Repertoires were generated with immunoSEQ multiplex PCR, while TCRdb's copy carries only in-frame clones and drops some. The V and J calls and clone size come from that table; D and trimming were worked out from the DNA. The sample shows some 140,000 clones, approximately 84% of them seen only once. Germline V CDR1 and CDR2: SNHLY, FYNNEI. This CDR3 is built from 16 residues. V was cut by 7 bases and J by 0 bases, with 17 bases left in between. This rearrangement joins TRBV2 to TRBJ2-3, with D perhaps TRBD2 (5 bases). The source is a woman between 50 and 59 years old who had recovered from COVID-19. The specimen sequenced was peripheral blood. CDR3 residues: CASKRLSGTSTDTQYF. The CDR3 coding sequence is TGTGCCAGCAAGCGGTTGAGCGGCACCAGCACAGATACGCAGTATTTT. The full variable domain, completed using reference TRBV2 and TRBJ2-3, is EPEVTQTPSHQVTQMGQEVILRCVPISNHLYFYWYRQILGQKVEFLVSFYNNEISEKSEIFDDQFSVERPDGSNFTLKIRSTKLEDSAMYFCASKRLSGTSTDTQYFGPGTRLTVL.